One sample yielded the 12 T cell receptor beta chains listed below, sequenced in a study of early stage breast cancer tumors. Measured with immunoSEQ multiplex PCR; TCRdb has only the in-frame clones, and not every one. This sample has 5,900 or so clones, with 60% to 80% found just once. Material for sequencing was breast tumor tissue. The origin of the receptors is a person aged 55-75 years with breast cancer.

A few counts support this clone. The chain links TRBV5-6 to TRBJ1-4, with D hard to call. V was trimmed by 2 bases and J by 2 bases, leaving 10 bases between them. The CDR3 sequence is 15 residues long. CDR1 SGHDT and CDR2 YYEEEE come from the germline V gene. CDR3 coding DNA: TGTGCCAGCAGCTTATTTGGTTCGACTAATGAAAAACTGTTTTTT. Residues: CASSLFGSTNEKLFF.

This clone has only one observation. The CDR3 protein is CASRTGRTQETQYF. DNA of the CDR3: TGTGCCAGCAGGACAGGGCGAACTCAAGAGACCCAGTACTTC. The chain employs TRBV21-1 and TRBJ2-5; TRBD1 reflects the table's D call only, with no check against the DNA. TRBV21-1 is designated a pseudogene. The CDR3 has 14 residues.

The V call is TRBV27, the J call TRBJ2-1; 7 bases align to TRBD2. V gave up 7 bases and J gave up 0 bases; unmatched junction bases: 3. The CDR3 spans 14 residues. Germline values: CDR1 MNHEY, CDR2 SMNVEV (reference sequence). DNA for the CDR3: TGTGCCAGCAACCGGGACTACTCCTACAATGAGCAGTTCTTC. This codes for CASNRDYSYNEQFF.

The V and J genes are TRBV5-1 and TRBJ2-5; 9 bases line up with TRBD1. J gave up 4 bases and V 4 bases, and 5 bases lay outside the gene matches. Germline V lookup: CDR1 SGHRS, CDR2 YFSETQ. This CDR3 region has 14 residues. This CDR3 reads CASSQGQGRETQYF. The CDR3 DNA follows: TGCGCCAGCAGCCAGGGACAGGGCCGAGAGACCCAGTACTTC.

There are a few counts of this clone. The chain couples TRBV19 to TRBJ1-1, with a weak D call TRBD1 (6 bases). The V gene's germline CDR1 is LNHDA and CDR2 SQIVND (reference sequence). Trimming shortened V by 4 bases and J by 6 bases, and 21 bases separated the two germline ends. CDR3 length: 16 amino acids. The chain's CDR3 is CASSTLQGLKGSEAFF. CDR3 nucleotides: TGTGCCAGTAGTACCCTCCAGGGGTTGAAGGGGTCTGAAGCTTTCTTT.

This rearrangement joins TRBV7-9 to TRBJ2-5, with 7 bases matching TRBD2. The V gene's germline CDR1 is SEHNR and CDR2 FQNEAQ (reference sequence). The CDR3 contains 14 residues. V lost 3 bases, J lost 5 bases, and 6 bases stayed unmatched. The CDR3 sequence: CASSFGGSGETQYF. The CDR3 coding sequence is TGTGCCAGCAGCTTTGGCGGGAGTGGGGAGACCCAGTACTTC.

The genes are TRBV11-2 and TRBJ2-3; 8 positions match TRBD2. V shed 3 bases and J 2 bases; nucleotides not matched to a gene: 7. CDR3 length equals 16 residues. Germline CDR1 reads SGHAT; CDR2 reads FQNNGV. The DNA for the CDR3 is TGTGCCAGCAGCTTGGGGACTAGTCGAGACACAGATACGCAGTATTTT. This gives the protein CASSLGTSRDTDTQYF.

The chain couples TRBV11-3 to TRBJ1-1; D unresolved. CDR3 size: 13 residues. Per the germline V gene, CDR1 is SGHNT and CDR2 is YENEEA. The V and J ends lost 3 bases and 1 base respectively, with 6 bases between them. CDR3 nucleotides: TGTGCCAGCAGCTTGGACGGGAACACTGAAGCTTTCTTT. This codes for CASSLDGNTEAFF.

V usage is TRBV7-9 and J usage is TRBJ1-2; D is perhaps TRBD1 (5 bases). The CDR3 loop spans 16 amino acids. The ends were cut back, 8 bases at V and 0 bases at J, with 19 bases in the middle. Germline CDR1 SEHNR, CDR2 FQNEAQ (reference sequence). The CDR3 region is CASLMGGSESNYGYTF. The CDR3 nucleotides are TGTGCCAGCTTGATGGGGGGGTCGGAGTCTAACTATGGCTACACCTTC.

This clone was found a few times. This rearrangement joins TRBV27 to TRBJ1-2; D may be TRBD1 (6 bases). In germline, CDR1 is MNHEY, CDR2 SMNVEV (reference sequence). V lost 5 bases to trimming and J lost 4 bases, with 20 bases between them. This CDR3 spans 16 amino acids. The CDR3 DNA is TGTGCCAGCAGTCCGCGGACAGTACTCCAACTCTATGGCTACACCTTC. Its translation: CASSPRTVLQLYGYTF.

The chain combines TRBV29-1 with TRBJ1-1; 7 nucleotides agree with TRBD1. J was trimmed by 5 bases and V by 5 bases; bases with no gene match: 8. This CDR3 comprises 13 residues. CDR1 is SQVTM and CDR2 is ANQGSEA in the germline V gene. DNA for the CDR3: TGCAGCGTTTTAAAGGGGGCCAGAACTGAAGCTTTCTTT. It yields the protein CSVLKGARTEAFF.

V gene TRBV5-8 combines with J gene TRBJ2-5, with 7 nucleotides matching TRBD1. In germline, CDR1 is SGHTS, CDR2 YDEGEE. V shed 4 bases, J shed 5 bases, and the junction held 11 bases outside the gene matches. This CDR3 is 15 amino acids long. The CDR3 spells CASSVRETGFETQYF. CDR3 nucleotides: TGTGCCAGCAGCGTCCGTGAGACAGGGTTTGAGACCCAGTACTTC. Variable domain in full (rest from reference TRBV5-8 and TRBJ2-5): EAGVTQSPTHLIKTRGQQATLRCSPISGHTSVYWYQQALGLGLQFLLWYDEGEERNRGNFPPRFSGRQFPNYSSELNVNALELEDSALYLCASSVRETGFETQYFGPGTRLLVL.